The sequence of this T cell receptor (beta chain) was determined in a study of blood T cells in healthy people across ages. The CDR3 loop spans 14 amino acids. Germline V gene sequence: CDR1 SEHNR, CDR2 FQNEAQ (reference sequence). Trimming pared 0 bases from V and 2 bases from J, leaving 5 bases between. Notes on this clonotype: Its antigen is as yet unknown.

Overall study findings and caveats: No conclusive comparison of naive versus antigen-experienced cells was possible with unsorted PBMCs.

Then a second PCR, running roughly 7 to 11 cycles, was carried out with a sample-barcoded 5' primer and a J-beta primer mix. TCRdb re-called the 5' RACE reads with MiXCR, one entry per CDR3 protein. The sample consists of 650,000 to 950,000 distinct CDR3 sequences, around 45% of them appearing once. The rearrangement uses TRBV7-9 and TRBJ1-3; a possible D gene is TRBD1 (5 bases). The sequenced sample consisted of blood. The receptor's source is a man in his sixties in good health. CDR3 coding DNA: TGTGCCAGCAGCTTAGCGACAGCTGGAAACACCATATATTTT. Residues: CASSLATAGNTIYF.